The 5 T cell receptor beta chains listed next were all sequenced from one sample in a study of blood T cell repertoires in COVID-19. Clones were sequenced by immunoSEQ multiplex PCR, and TCRdb holds only the in-frame ones, with some missing. Counted here are 140,000 to 150,000 clones, around 72% occurring once; the ten biggest clones make up less than 2%. Material for sequencing was peripheral blood. The receptors here all came from a woman aged 55-70 years with acute or convalescent COVID-19.

The gene calls are TRBV4-2 and TRBJ2-3, with 8 nucleotides matching TRBD1. Unmatched junction bases numbered 5, after V lost 0 bases and J lost 3 bases. CDR3 length: 16 amino acids. CDR1 is LGHNA, CDR2 YNFKEQ, per germline. The CDR3 spells CASSQDRQGATDTQYF. Here the CDR3 DNA reads TGTGCCAGCAGCCAAGATCGGCAGGGGGCAACAGATACGCAGTATTTT.

This chain links TRBV29-1 with TRBJ2-4; a possible D gene is TRBD2 (6 bases). The V end was cut by 5 bases, the J end by 5 bases, with 19 bases between. CDR1 and CDR2 (germline): SQVTM, ANQGSEA. The CDR3 totals 15 residues. CDR3 in amino acids: CSVLPVTGAENIQYF. The DNA of the CDR3 is TGCAGCGTTCTTCCGGTCACGGGAGCGGAAAACATTCAGTACTTC.

The chain links TRBV3-1 (or the pseudogene TRBV3-2) to TRBJ2-2, with TRBD2 identical over 8 bases. The CDR3 is 16 amino acids. The trim removed 4 bases at V and 5 bases at J, leaving 9 bases unmatched. CDR1 and CDR2 (germline): LGHDT, YNNKEL (reference sequence). The DNA for the CDR3 is TGTGCCAGCAGCCGTTTCCTGGCGGGGGGAACCGGGGAGCTGTTTTTT. Its translation: CASSRFLAGGTGELFF.

This clone showed up just a few times. The chain combines TRBV11-2 with TRBJ2-1, with TRBD2 matching over 13 bases. Losses at the gene ends were 3 bases for V and 5 bases for J; bases not matched to a gene: 10. The CDR3 covers 18 residues. Germline V gene sequence: CDR1 SGHAT, CDR2 FQNNGV. CDR3 protein: CASSFRSGGLAGNNEQFF. The CDR3 DNA reads TGTGCCAGCAGCTTTAGATCCGGGGGACTAGCGGGAAACAATGAGCAGTTCTTC.

This rearrangement joins TRBV19 to TRBJ2-7, with D possibly matching TRBD2 (5 bases). Germline loops: CDR1 LNHDA, CDR2 SQIVND (reference sequence). V was pared by 5 bases and J by 0 bases, with 14 bases between. The CDR3 loop spans 15 amino acids. The CDR3 region is CASSLGRRNSYEQYF. In DNA, the CDR3 is TGTGCCAGTAGTTTAGGACGGAGGAACTCCTACGAGCAGTACTTC.